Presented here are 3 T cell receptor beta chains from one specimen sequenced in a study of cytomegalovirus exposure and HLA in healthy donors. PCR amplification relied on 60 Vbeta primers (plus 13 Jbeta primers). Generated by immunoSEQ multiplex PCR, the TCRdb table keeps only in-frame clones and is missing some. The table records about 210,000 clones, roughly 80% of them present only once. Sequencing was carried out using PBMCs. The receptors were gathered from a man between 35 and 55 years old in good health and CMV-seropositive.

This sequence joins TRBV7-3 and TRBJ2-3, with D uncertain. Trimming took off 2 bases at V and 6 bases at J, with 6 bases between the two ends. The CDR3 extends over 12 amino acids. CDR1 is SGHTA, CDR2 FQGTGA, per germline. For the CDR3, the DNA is TGTGCCAGCAGCTTATCCGGGGATACGCAGTATTTT. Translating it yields CASSLSGDTQYF.

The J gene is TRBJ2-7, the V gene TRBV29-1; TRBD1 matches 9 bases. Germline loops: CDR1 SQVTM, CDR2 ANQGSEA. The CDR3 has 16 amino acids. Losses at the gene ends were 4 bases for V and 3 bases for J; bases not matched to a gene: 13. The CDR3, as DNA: TGCAGCGTTGTTGGGGGGGGGACAGGGAGCTACTACGAGCAGTACTTC. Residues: CSVVGGGTGSYYEQYF.

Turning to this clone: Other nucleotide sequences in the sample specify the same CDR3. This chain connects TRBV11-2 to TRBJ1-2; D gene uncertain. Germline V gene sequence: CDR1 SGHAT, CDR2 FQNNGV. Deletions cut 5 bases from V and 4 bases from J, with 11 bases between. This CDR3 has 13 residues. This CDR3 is CASSLDGVYGYTF. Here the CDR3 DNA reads TGTGCCAGCAGCCTCGACGGGGTCTATGGCTACACCTTC. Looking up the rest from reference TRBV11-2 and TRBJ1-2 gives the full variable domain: EAGVAQSPRYKIIEKRQSVAFWCNPISGHATLYWYQQILGQGPKLLIQFQNNGVVDDSQLPKDRFSAERLKGVDSTLKIQPAKLEDSAVYLCASSLDGVYGYTFGSGTRLTVV.